This T cell receptor (beta chain) was captured in a study of T cell responses to AZD1222 COVID-19 vaccine. Germline loops: CDR1 SGHRS, CDR2 YFSETQ. This CDR3 is 15 amino acids long. The V and J ends lost 5 bases and 0 bases, in that order; junction bases with no gene match: 4. Clones were read by immunoSEQ multiplex PCR, and TCRdb kept only the in-frame ones, dropping some. The repertoire has roughly 190,000 clones, roughly 92% of them found once; the top ten carry 3.6%. Worth noting for this clone: Its antigen remains unidentified.

Study conclusions and caveats: Only after the peak T cell response were repertoires sampled. Only six or seven AZD1222 recipients were seropositive at baseline.

Sequencing used peripheral blood, obtained 28 days after the second dose of the MenACWY control vaccine. This chain joins TRBV5-1 and TRBJ2-2; the match to TRBD1 covers 7 bases. The TCR comes from an adult who received the MenACWY meningococcal vaccine as a control. CDR3 DNA sequence: TGCGCCAGCAGGGCGACAGGGTCGAACACCGGGGAGCTGTTTTTT. The encoded protein is CASRATGSNTGELFF.